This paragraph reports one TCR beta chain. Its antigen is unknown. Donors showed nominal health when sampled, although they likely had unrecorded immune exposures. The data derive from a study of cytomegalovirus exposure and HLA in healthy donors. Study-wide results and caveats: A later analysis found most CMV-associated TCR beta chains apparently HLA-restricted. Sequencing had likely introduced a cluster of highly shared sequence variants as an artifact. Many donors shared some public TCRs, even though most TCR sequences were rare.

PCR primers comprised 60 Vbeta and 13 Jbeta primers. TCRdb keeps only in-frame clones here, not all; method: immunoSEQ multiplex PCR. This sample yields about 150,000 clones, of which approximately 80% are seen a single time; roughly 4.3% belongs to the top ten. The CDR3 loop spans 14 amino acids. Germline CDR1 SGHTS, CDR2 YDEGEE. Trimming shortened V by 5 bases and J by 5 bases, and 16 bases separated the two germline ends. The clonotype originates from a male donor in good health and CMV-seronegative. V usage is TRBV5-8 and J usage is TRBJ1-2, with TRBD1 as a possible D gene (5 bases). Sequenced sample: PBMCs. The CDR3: CASRLSGGKYGYTF. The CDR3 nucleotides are TGTGCCAGCAGATTATCGGGGGGAAAATATGGCTACACCTTC.